This entry concerns a single T cell receptor (beta chain). Its specificity is not known. This sample is drawn from a study of cytomegalovirus exposure and HLA in healthy donors. Study-level findings and limits: The listing of 160 or so TCR beta chains classed them as cytomegalovirus-associated. Among CMV-associated TCR beta chains, most appeared HLA-restricted in a later analysis. Highly shared variants forming one cluster were likely a sequencing artifact.

Healthy people donating bone marrow made up the donors. PCR involved 60 Vbeta and 13 Jbeta primers. Sequencing was performed with immunoSEQ multiplex PCR; in TCRdb, only in-frame clones are kept and a portion is missing. The sample yields about 120,000 clones, roughly 80% seen once. V shed 2 bases and J shed 4 bases, with 22 bases lying between them. This CDR3 has 18 amino acids. The V gene's germline CDR1 is SGDLS and CDR2 YYNGEE. The sample taken for sequencing was PBMCs. The chain links TRBV9 to TRBJ2-1, with D uncertain. The receptor's source is a female donor in good health and CMV-seronegative. This CDR3 reads CASSVSGRKFSEYNEQFF. DNA for the CDR3: TGTGCCAGCAGCGTCTCTGGCAGAAAATTTTCCGAATACAATGAGCAGTTCTTC.